These 13 T cell receptor beta chains were all obtained from the same sample, sequenced in a study of control samples from healthy donors and cancer patients (dated by TCRdb to about 2020). The library was produced with the immunoSEQ multiplex PCR assay. In TCRdb, the immuneACCESS table is reduced to in-frame sequences with V and J assigned. These tables do not hold every clone; where another copy was compared, an unresolved V gene accounts for under half, and the others remain unexplained. A total of more than 95,000 clones appear in this sample, roughly 87% of them only once. 1.5% to 2% of the sample is held by the ten biggest clonotypes. Sequencing was performed on blood. These receptors were taken from a man aged 18 to 29 in good health.

This clone was seen a handful of times. The chain couples TRBV28 to TRBJ1-3; the D gene is possibly TRBD1 (6 bases). There are 15 residues in the CDR3. Deletions cut 4 bases from V and 4 bases from J, with 14 bases between. Germline V lookup: CDR1 MDHEN, CDR2 SYDVKM. Here the CDR3 DNA reads TGTGCCAGCAGTTCCCCCTCGACAGGAGGAAACACCATATATTTT. Its protein is CASSSPSTGGNTIYF.

V usage is TRBV7-9 and J usage is TRBJ2-7; possibly TRBD2 for D (7 bases). The V gene lost 1 base and the J gene lost 12 bases, with 22 bases spanning the gap. The germline CDR1 and CDR2 sequences are SEHNR and FQNEAQ (reference sequence). The length of the CDR3 is 15 residues. The CDR3 nucleotides are TGTGCCAGCAGCTTAGAAGGGGGGGGCGCGGCGACCCTGTACTTC. Its protein product is CASSLEGGGAATLYF.

The CDR3 nucleotides read TGCGCCAGCAGCCCAGGGGAGAATTCACCCCTCCACTTT. Amino acids: CASSPGENSPLHF. This chain uses TRBV5-1 with TRBJ1-6, with TRBD1 as a possible D gene (6 bases). Trimming shortened V by 4 bases and J by 7 bases, and 9 bases separated the two germline ends. Germline assignment: CDR1 SGHRS and CDR2 YFSETQ. The CDR3 consists of 13 residues.

The chain joins TRBV10-2 to TRBJ2-6; D is possibly TRBD1 or TRBD2 (5 bases each). Germline CDR1 is WSHSY and CDR2 is SAAADI. Trimming cost V 1 base and J 4 bases, with 5 bases left between them. The CDR3 has 14 amino acids. This CDR3 reads CASSEWGGANVLTF. CDR3 DNA sequence: TGCGCCAGCAGTGAGTGGGGGGGGGCCAACGTCCTGACTTTC.

The chain carries TRBV11-2 and TRBJ1-1; D is unresolved. CDR1 is SGHAT, CDR2 FQNNGV, per germline. Deletions cut 7 bases from V and 1 base from J, with 13 bases between. CDR3 length: 14 residues. CDR3 amino acids: CASTPTTKNTEAFF. CDR3 nucleotides: TGTGCCAGCACCCCAACCACCAAGAACACTGAAGCTTTCTTT. Looking up the rest from reference TRBV11-2 and TRBJ1-1 gives the full variable domain: EAGVAQSPRYKIIEKRQSVAFWCNPISGHATLYWYQQILGQGPKLLIQFQNNGVVDDSQLPKDRFSAERLKGVDSTLKIQPAKLEDSAVYLCASTPTTKNTEAFFGQGTRLTVV.

J is TRBJ2-5 and V is TRBV27; TRBD2 matches 13 bases. CDR3 length: 17 residues. Germline loops: CDR1 MNHEY, CDR2 SMNVEV (reference sequence). V lost 0 bases to trimming and J lost 5 bases; unmatched junction nucleotides: 6. CDR3 DNA sequence: TGTGCCAGCAGTTTATCGAGGACTAGCGGGAGAATGGAGACCCAGTACTTC. Its translation: CASSLSRTSGRMETQYF.

The V gene is TRBV5-6, the J gene TRBJ2-5; possible D gene TRBD2, 6 bases. The CDR3 runs 14 residues. V was pared by 0 bases and J by 2 bases, with 8 bases between. Looked up from germline, CDR1 is SGHDT and CDR2 is YYEEEE. This chain's CDR3 is CASSLGGGQETQYF. CDR3 nucleotide sequence: TGTGCCAGCAGCTTGGGAGGAGGGCAAGAGACCCAGTACTTC. Full variable domain (outside the CDR3, taken from reference TRBV5-6 and TRBJ2-5): DAGVTQSPTHLIKTRGQQVTLRCSPKSGHDTVSWYQQALGQGPQFIFQYYEEEERQRGNFPDRFSGHQFPNYSSELNVNALLLGDSALYLCASSLGGGQETQYFGPGTRLLVL.

This clone was seen only once. The chain is built from TRBV28 and TRBJ1-4; a weak D match, TRBD1 (5 bases). The germline CDR1 and CDR2 sequences are MDHEN and SYDVKM. The CDR3 spans 15 residues. V lost 4 bases, J lost 8 bases, and 17 bases lay in between. CDR3 residues: CASSSAGTGREKLFF. Written as DNA, the CDR3 is TGTGCCAGCAGTTCCGCCGGGACTGGTAGGGAAAAACTGTTTTTT.

This chain connects TRBV6-5 to TRBJ2-7, with 10 bases lining up with TRBD2. After removal of 7 bases from V and 2 bases from J, the junction contained 5 bases not matched to a gene. Germline V gene lookup returns CDR1 MNHEY and CDR2 SVGAGI. This CDR3 has 14 residues. Here the CDR3 reads CASKGTSATYEQYF. CDR3 DNA sequence: TGTGCCAGCAAAGGGACTAGCGCGACCTACGAGCAGTACTTC.

This clone has just a few counts. The chain employs TRBV2 and TRBJ1-2; 7 nucleotides agree with TRBD1. The CDR3 spans 14 residues. V shed 7 bases and J 7 bases; nucleotides not matched to a gene: 12. The germline CDR1 and CDR2 sequences are SNHLY and FYNNEI. For the CDR3, the DNA is TGTGCCAGCAATCTCGAAAGGGGGCAAGGTGGCTACACCTTC. The encoded protein is CASNLERGQGGYTF.

This clone was seen a few times. The chain is built from TRBV7-3 and TRBJ2-3; 11 bases map to TRBD2. The V and J ends lost 1 base and 3 bases, in that order; junction bases with no gene match: 0. Looked up from germline, CDR1 is SGHTA and CDR2 is FQGTGA. The CDR3 loop spans 15 amino acids. The CDR3: CASSLIAGGTDTQYF. The CDR3, as DNA: TGTGCCAGCAGCTTAATAGCGGGGGGGACAGATACGCAGTATTTT.

The chain combines TRBV28 with TRBJ1-2; D is perhaps TRBD1 (6 bases). Between the trimmed V and J ends, which lost 5 bases and 4 bases, there was a span of 11 bases. The CDR3 consists of 13 residues. Germline values: CDR1 MDHEN, CDR2 SYDVKM. The CDR3, as DNA: TGTGCCAGCAGTCTAACAGGGATCTATGGCTACACCTTC. Amino acid sequence: CASSLTGIYGYTF.

This clone was seen only once. The V call is TRBV6-6, the J call TRBJ2-5; 9 bases are a match to TRBD2. The junction had 4 bases not matched to a gene; V was cut back by 0 bases and J by 5 bases. CDR1 is MNHNY and CDR2 is SVGAGI in the germline V gene (reference sequence). The CDR3 runs 15 residues. DNA for the CDR3: TGTGCCAGCAGTTACTCTAGCGGGAGTAAGGAGACCCAGTACTTC. It yields the protein CASSYSSGSKETQYF.